These T cell receptor beta chains were read from a single sample in a study of blood T cell repertoires in COVID-19. Measured with immunoSEQ multiplex PCR; TCRdb has only the in-frame clones, and not every one. Of 70,000 to 80,000 clones listed, 90% to 95% are singletons. The specimen was peripheral blood. All receptors derive from a human donor in a cohort sampled during active COVID-19. Both conserved end residues are part of each CDR3. The order of the fields is V gene, J gene, clone size, D gene, CDR3 DNA, CDR3 protein. D genes are given only for firm matches. Clone size is not always given. Where it is, it says once, few, many or a class for expanded clones.

v_gene: TRBV6-6; j_gene: TRBJ2-5; abundance: -; d_gene: TRBD1; CDR3nt: TGTGCCAGCAGCAATCCGGGACAGGGCTACGAGACCCAGTACTTC; CDR3aa: CASSNPGQGYETQYF
v_gene: TRBV10-3; j_gene: TRBJ1-2; abundance: -; d_gene: TRBD1; CDR3nt: TGTGCCATCAGTGGCCTTACAGGGGATGGCTACACCTTC; CDR3aa: CAISGLTGDGYTF
v_gene: TRBV6-5; j_gene: TRBJ2-3; abundance: -; d_gene: TRBD1; CDR3nt: TGTGCCAGCGAGGACAGGTCACAGCCTACGCAGTATTTT; CDR3aa: CASEDRSQPTQYF
v_gene: TRBV7-2; j_gene: TRBJ2-7; abundance: -; d_gene: -; CDR3nt: TGTGCCAGCAGCTTAGGTGGCAAGACCTACGAGCAGTACTTC; CDR3aa: CASSLGGKTYEQYF
v_gene: TRBV6-2/TRBV6-3; j_gene: TRBJ1-1; abundance: -; d_gene: -; CDR3nt: TGTGCCAGCAGTTACACGAGGAGGCCTGAAGCTTTCTTT; CDR3aa: CASSYTRRPEAFF
v_gene: TRBV11-3; j_gene: TRBJ2-5; abundance: -; d_gene: TRBD1; CDR3nt: TGTGCCAGCAGCTTATCTTACGACAGGGAGAAGACCCAGTACTTC; CDR3aa: CASSLSYDREKTQYF
v_gene: TRBV29-1; j_gene: TRBJ2-1; abundance: -; d_gene: -; CDR3nt: TGCAGCGCCAATCGTCCGAGCTCCTACAATGAGCAGTTCTTC; CDR3aa: CSANRPSSYNEQFF
v_gene: TRBV5-1; j_gene: TRBJ1-6; abundance: -; d_gene: TRBD1; CDR3nt: TGCGCCAGCAGCCCCACAGGGGAGGTCAGTTCACCCCTCCACTTT; CDR3aa: CASSPTGEVSSPLHF
v_gene: TRBV6-5; j_gene: TRBJ2-7; abundance: few; d_gene: -; CDR3nt: TGTGCCAGCAGTTTTACGACGGGAGCCTACGAGCAGTACTTC; CDR3aa: CASSFTTGAYEQYF
v_gene: TRBV12-5; j_gene: TRBJ1-6; abundance: -; d_gene: -; CDR3nt: TGTGCTAGTGGTTTGGGGCTAGCGAGCCCCTATAATTCACCCCTCCACTTT; CDR3aa: CASGLGLASPYNSPLHF
v_gene: TRBV9; j_gene: TRBJ2-3; abundance: -; d_gene: TRBD2; CDR3nt: TGTGCCAGCAGCGTAGCCCCTAGCGGGGACCAGGCCGTCCTAAATACGCAGTATTTT; CDR3aa: CASSVAPSGDQAVLNTQYF
v_gene: TRBV7-9; j_gene: TRBJ1-1; abundance: -; d_gene: TRBD1; CDR3nt: TGTGCCAGCAGCCTTCCTGACAGGGGGTGGGAAGCTTTCTTT; CDR3aa: CASSLPDRGWEAFF
v_gene: TRBV5-1; j_gene: TRBJ1-4; abundance: once; d_gene: -; CDR3nt: TGCGCCAGCAGCTTAGCCCTAAGGGGGAAGGATGAAAAACTGTTTTTT; CDR3aa: CASSLALRGKDEKLFF
v_gene: TRBV6-6; j_gene: TRBJ1-2; abundance: -; d_gene: TRBD1; CDR3nt: TGTGCCAGCGACGAAGGGACAGGGATATACTATGGCTACACCTTC; CDR3aa: CASDEGTGIYYGYTF
v_gene: TRBV12-3/TRBV12-4; j_gene: TRBJ1-5; abundance: -; d_gene: -; CDR3nt: TGTGCCAGCAGGGACAGTCAGGGTCAGCCCCAGCATTTT; CDR3aa: CASRDSQGQPQHF
v_gene: TRBV18; j_gene: TRBJ1-2; abundance: -; d_gene: TRBD1; CDR3nt: TGTGCCAGCTCACCCATGACAGGGGGCGACTATGGCTACACCTTC; CDR3aa: CASSPMTGGDYGYTF
v_gene: TRBV19; j_gene: TRBJ2-5; abundance: -; d_gene: TRBD2; CDR3nt: TGTGCCAGTAGCTCACACCGGGGGGGGGTTCAAGAGACCCAGTACTTC; CDR3aa: CASSSHRGGVQETQYF
v_gene: TRBV10-3; j_gene: TRBJ2-1; abundance: -; d_gene: -; CDR3nt: TGTGCCATCTCTGGGCCTTACAATGAGCAGTTCTTC; CDR3aa: CAISGPYNEQFF
v_gene: TRBV18; j_gene: TRBJ1-1; abundance: -; d_gene: -; CDR3nt: TGTGCCAGCTCACCGGGCACAGCTTTGAACACTGAAGCTTTCTTT; CDR3aa: CASSPGTALNTEAFF
v_gene: TRBV7-2; j_gene: TRBJ2-7; abundance: -; d_gene: -; CDR3nt: TGTGCCAGCAGCCTCCACATGACCTACGAGCAGTACTTC; CDR3aa: CASSLHMTYEQYF
v_gene: TRBV7-3; j_gene: TRBJ2-3; abundance: -; d_gene: TRBD1; CDR3nt: TGTGCCAGCAGCGCCCACCCCCGGGACAGGGATACGCAGTATTTT; CDR3aa: CASSAHPRDRDTQYF
v_gene: TRBV7-2; j_gene: TRBJ2-7; abundance: -; d_gene: TRBD2; CDR3nt: TGTGCCAGCAGCCGGACTAGCGGGTCTCTCGGCGGTTACGAGCAGTACTTC; CDR3aa: CASSRTSGSLGGYEQYF
v_gene: TRBV19; j_gene: TRBJ2-7; abundance: -; d_gene: -; CDR3nt: TGTGCCAGTAGTATTAGTCAGGGGACCTACGAGCAGTACTTC; CDR3aa: CASSISQGTYEQYF
v_gene: TRBV7-2; j_gene: TRBJ2-7; abundance: -; d_gene: TRBD1; CDR3nt: TGTGCCAGCAGCCCCTCGGGACAGCGTATCTCCTACGAGCAGTACTTC; CDR3aa: CASSPSGQRISYEQYF
v_gene: TRBV7-9; j_gene: TRBJ2-5; abundance: -; d_gene: TRBD1; CDR3nt: TGTGCCAGCAGCTTGGAGACAGGGGGGACCCAGTACTTC; CDR3aa: CASSLETGGTQYF
v_gene: TRBV12-3/TRBV12-4; j_gene: TRBJ1-2; abundance: -; d_gene: -; CDR3nt: TGTGCCAGCAGTTTAGGCAGTCCCTATGGCTACACCTTC; CDR3aa: CASSLGSPYGYTF
v_gene: TRBV5-6; j_gene: TRBJ1-2; abundance: -; d_gene: TRBD1; CDR3nt: TGTGCCAGCAGCTCAACAGGGGGCGCGGGCTATGGCTACACCTTC; CDR3aa: CASSSTGGAGYGYTF
v_gene: TRBV6-6; j_gene: TRBJ2-1; abundance: once; d_gene: -; CDR3nt: TGTGCCAGCAGTTCCCGGACGGAGGACAATGAGCAGTTCTTC; CDR3aa: CASSSRTEDNEQFF
v_gene: TRBV3-1/TRBV3-2; j_gene: TRBJ2-3; abundance: -; d_gene: TRBD2; CDR3nt: TGTGCCGCCTTGTCCGGGCTAGCGGGGGGGCGCACAGATACGCAGTATTTT; CDR3aa: CAALSGLAGGRTDTQYF
v_gene: TRBV20-1; j_gene: TRBJ2-7; abundance: once; d_gene: TRBD2; CDR3nt: TGCAGTGCAAGTAGCGGGGGGTCCTACGAGCAGTACTTC; CDR3aa: CSASSGGSYEQYF
v_gene: TRBV23-1; j_gene: TRBJ1-4; abundance: -; d_gene: -; CDR3nt: TGCGCCAGCAGTCAATTCTGCCAGAATGAAAAACTGTTTTTT; CDR3aa: CASSQFCQNEKLFF
v_gene: TRBV18; j_gene: TRBJ2-2; abundance: -; d_gene: -; CDR3nt: TGTGCCAGCTCACCCCAGGGGACGGCCGGGGAGCTGTTTTTT; CDR3aa: CASSPQGTAGELFF
v_gene: TRBV27; j_gene: TRBJ2-5; abundance: -; d_gene: TRBD2; CDR3nt: TGTGCCAGCAGTTTCCTGGACAGCGCCGGGACTAGGGGACCTTCGGCCCAGTACTTC; CDR3aa: CASSFLDSAGTRGPSAQYF
v_gene: TRBV6-6; j_gene: TRBJ1-1; abundance: -; d_gene: -; CDR3nt: TGTGCCAGCAACGAGAATGCGGGGGCGCGCTTTGGTGAAGCTTTCTTT; CDR3aa: CASNENAGARFGEAFF
v_gene: TRBV4-3; j_gene: TRBJ2-1; abundance: -; d_gene: -; CDR3nt: TGCGCCAGCAGCCAAGAACGGGACATCCGGTACAATGAGCAGTTCTTC; CDR3aa: CASSQERDIRYNEQFF
v_gene: TRBV7-9; j_gene: TRBJ2-3; abundance: -; d_gene: -; CDR3nt: TGTGCCAGCAGCTTAATGCGGGGAAAGGGCACAGATACGCAGTATTTT; CDR3aa: CASSLMRGKGTDTQYF
v_gene: TRBV7-2; j_gene: TRBJ2-7; abundance: -; d_gene: -; CDR3nt: TGTGCCAGCAGCTGGGTTTCGGAGGAGGCCTACGAGCAGTACTTC; CDR3aa: CASSWVSEEAYEQYF
v_gene: TRBV10-3; j_gene: TRBJ2-7; abundance: -; d_gene: TRBD1; CDR3nt: TGTGCCACACGCTCAGGGGACAGGGCGTCCGAGCAGTACTTC; CDR3aa: CATRSGDRASEQYF
v_gene: TRBV7-2; j_gene: TRBJ1-5; abundance: once; d_gene: -; CDR3nt: TGTGCCAGCAGCCCTGGACCCGGGGATCAGCCCCAGCATTTT; CDR3aa: CASSPGPGDQPQHF
v_gene: TRBV15; j_gene: TRBJ1-4; abundance: -; d_gene: -; CDR3nt: TGTGCCACCAGCAGAGATCGGTCAGGGCTTAATGAAAAACTGTTTTTT; CDR3aa: CATSRDRSGLNEKLFF
v_gene: TRBV3-1/TRBV3-2; j_gene: TRBJ2-7; abundance: -; d_gene: -; CDR3nt: TGTGCCAGCAGCCAAGCCCCAGGGGGGTACGAGCAGTACTTC; CDR3aa: CASSQAPGGYEQYF
v_gene: TRBV2; j_gene: TRBJ1-5; abundance: -; d_gene: -; CDR3nt: TGTGCCAGCAGAGCCGACACGTATAGCAATCAGCCCCAGCATTTT; CDR3aa: CASRADTYSNQPQHF
v_gene: TRBV6-5; j_gene: TRBJ1-1; abundance: -; d_gene: -; CDR3nt: TGTGCCAGCAGTTACGCAGGGGACACTGAAGCTTTCTTT; CDR3aa: CASSYAGDTEAFF
v_gene: TRBV4-2; j_gene: TRBJ2-5; abundance: -; d_gene: TRBD2; CDR3nt: TGTGCCAGCAGCCATCTTTGGTTCGGCGGGGGGGGGCAAGAGACCCAGTACTTC; CDR3aa: CASSHLWFGGGGQETQYF